This T cell receptor beta chain came from a study of shared clonotypes between healthy human individuals. It was CD45RO-negative cells, positively selected for CCR7, that made up naive CD8 cells, with terminally differentiated effector memory CD45RA+ cells excluded. On this clone: Its antigen is still unknown.

Study-wide findings and caveats: Blood was the sole source, and tissue repertoires probably differ. Clonotype sharing across several donors was observed for about 5.5% of naive CD4 clonotypes.

The CDR3 consists of 16 residues. Measured with immunoSEQ multiplex PCR; TCRdb has only the in-frame clones, and not every one. The table includes over 800,000 clones, 80% to 95% detected once. The origin of this receptor is a man aged 25-45 years in good health. The sample consisted of naive CD8+ T cells sorted from blood. The chain recombines TRBV21-1 with TRBJ2-7. TRBV21-1 is given as a pseudogene. As DNA, the CDR3 is TGTGCTATGCTAACCCCCGGGCCTACCCGCTCCTACGAGCAGTACTTC. Translating it yields CAMLTPGPTRSYEQYF.